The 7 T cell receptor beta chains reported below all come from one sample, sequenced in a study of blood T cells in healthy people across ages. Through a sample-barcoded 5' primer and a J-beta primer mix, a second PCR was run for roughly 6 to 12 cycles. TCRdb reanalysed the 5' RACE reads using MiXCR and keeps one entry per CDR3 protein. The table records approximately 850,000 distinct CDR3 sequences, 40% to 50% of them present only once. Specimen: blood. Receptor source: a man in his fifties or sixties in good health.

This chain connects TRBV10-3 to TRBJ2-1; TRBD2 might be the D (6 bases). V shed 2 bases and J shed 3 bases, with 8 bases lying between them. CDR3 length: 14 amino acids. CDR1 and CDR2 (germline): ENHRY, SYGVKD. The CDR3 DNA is TGTGCCATCAGTGAGAGGCGGGACTACAATGAGCAGTTCTTC. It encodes CAISERRDYNEQFF.

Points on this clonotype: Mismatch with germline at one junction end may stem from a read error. The DNA of the CDR3 is TGCGCCAACAGCTTGGGGACCCCGGGACAGGACTCCTACGAGCAGTACTTC. This translates into CANSLGTPGQDSYEQYF. The rearrangement uses TRBV5-1 and TRBJ2-7; 8 nucleotides agree with TRBD1. Germline CDR1 is SGHRS and CDR2 is YFSETQ. The CDR3 has 17 amino acids.

CDR3 in amino acids: CASSVGGGADEQYF. DNA of the CDR3: TGTGCCAGCAGCGTAGGCGGGGGGGCGGATGAGCAGTACTTC. The chain links TRBV9 to TRBJ2-5, with 9 bases aligning to TRBD2. The CDR3 is 14 residues long. Germline V CDR1 and CDR2: SGDLS, YYNGEE. Trimming cost V 0 bases and J 11 bases; bases outside gene matches: 8.

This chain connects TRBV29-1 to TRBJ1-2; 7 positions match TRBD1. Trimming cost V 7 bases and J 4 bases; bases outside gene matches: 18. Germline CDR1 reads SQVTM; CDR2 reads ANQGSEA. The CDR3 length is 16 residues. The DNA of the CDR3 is TGCAGCGGACGACAGGGAGGGACTGAGACGTGCTATGGCTACACCTTC. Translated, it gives CSGRQGGTETCYGYTF.

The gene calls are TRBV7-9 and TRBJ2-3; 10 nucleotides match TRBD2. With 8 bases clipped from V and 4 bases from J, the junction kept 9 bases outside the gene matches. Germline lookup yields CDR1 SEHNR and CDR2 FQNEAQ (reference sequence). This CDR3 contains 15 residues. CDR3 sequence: CASSGSGGPSDTQYF. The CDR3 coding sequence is TGTGCCAGCTCGGGTAGCGGGGGGCCATCAGATACGCAGTATTTT. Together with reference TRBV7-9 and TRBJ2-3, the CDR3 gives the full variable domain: DTGVSQNPRHKITKRGQNVTFRCDPISEHNRLYWYRQTLGQGPEFLTYFQNEAQLEKSRLLSDRFSAERPKGSFSTLEIQRTEQGDSAMYLCASSGSGGPSDTQYFGPGTRLTVL.

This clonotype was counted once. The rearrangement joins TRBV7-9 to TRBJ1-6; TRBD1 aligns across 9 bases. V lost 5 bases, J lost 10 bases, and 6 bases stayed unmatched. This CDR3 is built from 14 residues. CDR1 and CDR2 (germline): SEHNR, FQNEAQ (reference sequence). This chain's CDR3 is CASSGGQGRSPLHF. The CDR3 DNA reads TGTGCCAGCAGCGGGGGACAGGGAAGGTCACCCCTCCACTTT.

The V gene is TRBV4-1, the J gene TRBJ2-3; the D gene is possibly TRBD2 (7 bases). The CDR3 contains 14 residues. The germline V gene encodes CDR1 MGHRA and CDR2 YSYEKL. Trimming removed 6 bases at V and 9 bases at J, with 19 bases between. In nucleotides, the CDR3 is TGCGCCAGCAGTGATGGGGGGGCGATAATGACGCAGTATTTT. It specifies CASSDGGAIMTQYF.